Listed below are T cell receptor beta chains from one sample, sequenced in a study of blood T cell repertoires in COVID-19. Sequenced by immunoSEQ multiplex PCR; TCRdb stores in-frame clones only, minus some. This table has 300,000 to 450,000 clones, 85% appearing once. The sequencing input was peripheral blood. These receptors came from a woman in her late teens or twenties with acute or convalescent COVID-19. Each CDR3 is given without its conserved first and last residue.

v_gene: TRBV29-1
CDR3aa: SVEKGVAGELF

v_gene: TRBV10-3
CDR3aa: ATRGGTYEQY

v_gene: TRBV7-6
CDR3aa: ASSPAGHSGNTIY

v_gene: TRBV27
CDR3aa: ASNDSYSEQY

v_gene: TRBV7-3
CDR3aa: ASSSSEGSGELF

v_gene: TRBV28
CDR3aa: ASSSLTGVENYGYT

v_gene: TRBV5-1
CDR3aa: ASKNSIRIQETQY

v_gene: TRBV3-1/TRBV3-2
CDR3aa: ASSPPGPGGETQY

v_gene: TRBV10-1
CDR3aa: ASSDPLTSDTQY

v_gene: TRBV5-1
CDR3aa: ASSLSGPNEKLF

v_gene: TRBV9
CDR3aa: ASSGSFGTGELF

v_gene: TRBV7-8
CDR3aa: ASSSSQGAGSPLH

v_gene: TRBV28
CDR3aa: ASSFGQGYGYT

v_gene: TRBV2
CDR3aa: ASSAQNSNQPQH

v_gene: TRBV7-3
CDR3aa: ASSWGSGREENIQY

v_gene: TRBV9
CDR3aa: ASSVGDRDNQPQH

v_gene: TRBV4-1
CDR3aa: ASSQAPGDRLGGI

v_gene: TRBV29-1
CDR3aa: SVVSGLGAF

v_gene: TRBV10-1
CDR3aa: ASSESVANTQY

v_gene: TRBV10-2
CDR3aa: ASSGQGARETQY

v_gene: TRBV7-6
CDR3aa: ASSTSQETQY

v_gene: TRBV30
CDR3aa: AWSVRGGGQPQH

v_gene: TRBV4-1
CDR3aa: ASSLLMGLAGSPSTDTQY

v_gene: TRBV6-5
CDR3aa: ASTRTGNYGYT

v_gene: TRBV7-9
CDR3aa: ASSFDSYEQY

v_gene: TRBV5-1
CDR3aa: ASSLARDRGNEQY

v_gene: TRBV3-1/TRBV3-2
CDR3aa: ASSTRRTANTEAF

v_gene: TRBV7-3
CDR3aa: ASSPGQTYFYGYT

v_gene: TRBV5-1
CDR3aa: ASSSQGFRNTEAF

v_gene: TRBV19
CDR3aa: ASSRTRLTHYEQY

v_gene: TRBV18
CDR3aa: ASSPGAPYEQY

v_gene: TRBV6-5
CDR3aa: ASSRGGASEQY

v_gene: TRBV11-3
CDR3aa: ASSSSRGRGTDTQY

v_gene: TRBV3-1/TRBV3-2
CDR3aa: ASSLSTSGVRETQY

v_gene: TRBV18
CDR3aa: ASSPSTFGNTEAF

v_gene: TRBV7-2
CDR3aa: ASSLDPGTDNYGYT

v_gene: TRBV7-8
CDR3aa: ASSLGGTAIFSGNTIY

v_gene: TRBV15
CDR3aa: ATSRDTRTNEKLF

v_gene: TRBV29-1
CDR3aa: SVEDRSRVARSYGYT

v_gene: TRBV9
CDR3aa: ASSVEGTPNTGELF

v_gene: TRBV3-1/TRBV3-2
CDR3aa: ASSLGLAGGPIHEQY

v_gene: TRBV10-2
CDR3aa: ASSEGLAGGLISYEQY

v_gene: TRBV7-2
CDR3aa: ASSQDFLTDTQY

v_gene: TRBV28
CDR3aa: ASTGNTGELF

v_gene: TRBV30
CDR3aa: AWSFGGGRAGELF

v_gene: TRBV7-3
CDR3aa: ASSISSGSFNEQF

v_gene: TRBV5-1
CDR3aa: ASSLGQGAQPQH

v_gene: TRBV29-1
CDR3aa: SGGSSYNEQF

v_gene: TRBV24-1
CDR3aa: ATSDMGDPYGYT

v_gene: TRBV7-3
CDR3aa: ASSSGAEAF

v_gene: TRBV19
CDR3aa: ASSTGLAGGPPYNEQF

v_gene: TRBV6-6
CDR3aa: ASSYSEDRGSQPQH

v_gene: TRBV6-4
CDR3aa: ASSDDRQGIPF

v_gene: TRBV20-1
CDR3aa: SASGGGEAF

v_gene: TRBV5-4
CDR3aa: ASSLSSGSGYT

v_gene: TRBV28
CDR3aa: ASSPFGTFSNQPQH

v_gene: TRBV3-1/TRBV3-2
CDR3aa: ASSRWDRLNTEAF

v_gene: TRBV7-9
CDR3aa: ASVGGLVYGYT

v_gene: TRBV9
CDR3aa: ASSAGVNSNQPQH

v_gene: TRBV3-1/TRBV3-2
CDR3aa: ASSPGDFYGYT